The TCR beta chain under discussion was sequenced for a study of T cells expressing NK-cell markers. Germline CDR1 and CDR2: MNHEY and SVGAGI. This CDR3 contains 18 residues. TCRdb reprocessed the 5' RACE reads, with one entry per CDR3 protein and no DNA. The sample yields a few hundred thousand distinct CDR3 sequences, of which the top ten take up approximately 0.41%. The receptor was derived from a man between 18 and 29 years old in good health. The chain is built from TRBV6-5 and TRBJ2-5; TCRdb names TRBD2, which stays unverified in the absence of DNA. The sequenced material came from blood T cells: a sorted CD56 or NKG2C T cell subset, CD4+ or CD8+ T cells, or bulk PBMC T cells (not recorded which). The CDR3 reads CASSYSRGSGRALETQYF.